Here is one T cell receptor (beta chain) with its context. Its antigen is undetermined. A sample-barcoded 5' primer and a J-beta primer mix were used in a second PCR of about 7 to 11 cycles. TCRdb used MiXCR to reprocess the 5' RACE reads, holding one entry per CDR3 protein. The sample consists of some 670,000 distinct CDR3 sequences, roughly half of them appearing once. The CDR3 runs to 15 residues. Trimming shortened V by 5 bases and J by 0 bases, and 12 bases separated the two germline ends. Germline V gene sequence: CDR1 MDHEN, CDR2 SYDVKM. The data are from a study of blood T cells in healthy people across ages. Findings of the study overall: Age showed a roughly linear inverse relationship with TCR beta diversity per million T cells.

Sequenced input: blood. V gene TRBV28 combines with J gene TRBJ2-3; D possibly corresponds to TRBD1 (5 bases). This TCR derives from a woman older than 75 in good health. The CDR3 nucleotides are TGTGCCAGCAGTCAACCGACAGCTAGCACAGATACGCAGTATTTT. Protein: CASSQPTASTDTQYF.